This T cell receptor (beta chain) was identified in a study of T cells in Graves' hyperthyroidism and ophthalmopathy. Study-wide points: Expanded thyroid clonotypes (above 0.001) were mostly also found in blood. Ophthalmopathy prediction by the model preceded onset by a median about 6.3 months.

Criteria for exclusion of patients were uncontrolled infection, other autoimmune disease, pregnancy or lactation. Amplified TCR beta CDR3 regions derived from RNA transcripts. HTBI primers drove first-round RT-PCR of the TCR CDR3. MiXCR, applied by TCRdb to the multiplex PCR reads, yields one record per CDR3 protein. Found here are about 480,000 distinct CDR3 sequences, approximately 15% of them singletons; the top ten hold about 17%. Germline CDR1 and CDR2: DFQATT and SNEGSKA (reference sequence). V was shortened by 2 bases and J by 3 bases, with 13 bases between the two germline ends. The length of the CDR3 is 14 residues. Note on this clonotype: The antigen is unknown.

The source material was blood. This sequence originates from a woman between 18 and 30 years old with Graves' hyperthyroidism. The chain joins TRBV20-1 to TRBJ1-1; D gene unclear. The CDR3 DNA sequence: TGCAGTGCTAGACAGCTAGGGCACGACACTGAAGCTTTCTTT. Its protein is CSARQLGHDTEAFF.